The 2 T cell receptor beta chains in this list originate from one sample, sequenced in a study of blood T cell repertoires in COVID-19. Sequenced by immunoSEQ multiplex PCR; TCRdb stores in-frame clones only, minus some. This table has approximately 82,000 clones, about 89% appearing once. Specimen: PBMCs or T cells enriched from blood (not recorded which). The source of these receptors is a woman in her 50s with acute COVID-19.

J is TRBJ2-1 and V is TRBV11-2; TRBD2 aligns across 7 bases. V gave up 1 base and J gave up 5 bases; unmatched junction bases: 5. Germline V lookup: CDR1 SGHAT, CDR2 FQNNGV. This CDR3 has 15 amino acids. The CDR3 DNA reads TGTGCCAGCAGCTTAGCTAGCGGAGGACACAATGAGCAGTTCTTC. The encoded protein is CASSLASGGHNEQFF.

The chain recombines TRBV25-1 with TRBJ2-5; tentative D call: TRBD1 (5 bases). V was pared by 3 bases and J by 5 bases, with 22 bases between. This CDR3 contains 17 residues. CDR1 and CDR2 from the germline V gene are MGHDK and SYGVNS. CDR3 coding DNA: TGTGCCAGCAGTGACCCCCAGTTGGACACCGGACGGGAGACCCAGTACTTC. Protein: CASSDPQLDTGRETQYF.